This T cell receptor (beta chain) derives from a study of blood T cell repertoires in COVID-19. Study-level background: Sample material is recorded as cDNA or gDNA derived from T cells, B-cell-depleted T cells, or PBMCs.

Original analysis: Scientists estimated how many nucleated cells there were by amplifying reference gene primers. TCRdb's table, derived via immunoSEQ multiplex PCR, lists solely in-frame clones and lacks some. V, J and clone size reflect that table, while D and trimming were determined from the DNA. Of roughly 180,000 clones listed, approximately 85% are singletons. Cohorts were determined from participant-reported clinical history. Recovery meant two consecutive negative NP/OP PCR tests, professional clearance, or resolved symptoms. This clone has just one count. This TCR was sampled from a man in his forties or fifties who had recovered from COVID-19. Input material: PBMCs or T cells enriched from blood (not recorded which).

The CDR3 region is CASTGGLWDRAYNEQFF. CDR3 nucleotides: TGTGCCAGTACGGGGGGCCTGTGGGACAGGGCATACAATGAGCAGTTCTTC. The chain joins TRBV19 to TRBJ2-1, with TRBD1 matching over 9 bases. V shed 7 bases, J shed 4 bases, and the junction held 14 bases outside the gene matches. Per the germline V gene, CDR1 is LNHDA and CDR2 is SQIVND (reference sequence). CDR3 length equals 17 residues.